The sample holds many counts of the clone carrying this TCR beta chain. Its antigen is still unknown. By 5'RACE with 10-nucleotide random UMIs, the cDNA was made. TCRdb called the 5' RACE reads again in MiXCR, with one record for every CDR3 protein. In the table there are 35,000 or so distinct CDR3 sequences, 3% to 3.5% of which are singletons. The sample comes from a study of neurological immune-mediated disorders. General study findings and limits: Association with the multiple sclerosis repertoire cluster was not found for any clinical or MRI feature. Multiple sclerosis patients had less TCR clonal expansion than even healthy controls, unlike HTLV-1-associated myelopathy. No CDR3 amino acid sequences were shared by expanded clones across subjects, suggesting private repertoires in all groups.

V was shortened by 6 bases and J by 0 bases, with 8 bases between the two germline ends. CDR3 length: 14 residues. Time point of the sample: longitudinal time-point 1 (baseline). This clonotype originated in a woman aged 60-75 years with multiple sclerosis. Sequencing used PBMCs. The chain has TRBV12-3 or TRBV12-4 and TRBJ1-4; D remains unclear. The CDR3 spells CASSPLTTNEKLFF. As DNA, the CDR3 is TGTGCCAGCAGCCCCCTCACAACTAATGAAAAACTGTTTTTT.